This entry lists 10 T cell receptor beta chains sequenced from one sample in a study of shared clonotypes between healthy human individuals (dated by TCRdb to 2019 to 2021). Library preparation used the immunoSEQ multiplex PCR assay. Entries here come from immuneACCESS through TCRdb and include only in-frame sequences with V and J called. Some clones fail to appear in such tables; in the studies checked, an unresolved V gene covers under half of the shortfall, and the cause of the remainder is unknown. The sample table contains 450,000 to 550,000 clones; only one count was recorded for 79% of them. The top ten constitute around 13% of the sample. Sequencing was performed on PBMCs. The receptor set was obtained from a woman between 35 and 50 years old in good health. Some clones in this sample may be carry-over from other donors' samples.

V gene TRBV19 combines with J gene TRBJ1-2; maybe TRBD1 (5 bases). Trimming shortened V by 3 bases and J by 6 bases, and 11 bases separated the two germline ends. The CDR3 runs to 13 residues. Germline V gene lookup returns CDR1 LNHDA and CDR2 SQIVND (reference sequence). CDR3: CASSMEWGNGYTF. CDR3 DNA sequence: TGTGCCAGTAGTATGGAATGGGGGAATGGCTACACCTTC.

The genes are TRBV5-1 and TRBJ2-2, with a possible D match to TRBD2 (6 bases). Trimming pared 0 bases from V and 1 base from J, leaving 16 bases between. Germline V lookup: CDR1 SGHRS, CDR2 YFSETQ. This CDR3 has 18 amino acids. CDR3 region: CASSLVVWRDRNTGELFF. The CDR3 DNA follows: TGCGCCAGCAGCTTGGTAGTATGGCGGGATCGGAACACCGGGGAGCTGTTTTTT.

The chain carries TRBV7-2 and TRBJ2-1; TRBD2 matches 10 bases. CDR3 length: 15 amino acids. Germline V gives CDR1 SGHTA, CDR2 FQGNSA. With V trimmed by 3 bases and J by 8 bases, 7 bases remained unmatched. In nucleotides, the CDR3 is TGTGCCAGCAGCTTTACTAGCGGGAACTTCGATGAGCAGTTCTTC. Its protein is CASSFTSGNFDEQFF.

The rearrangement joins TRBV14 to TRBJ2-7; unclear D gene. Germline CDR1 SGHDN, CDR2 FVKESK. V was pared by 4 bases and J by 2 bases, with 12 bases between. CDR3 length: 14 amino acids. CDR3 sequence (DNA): TGTGCCAGCAGCCCCCTATTTGACACCTACGAGCAGTACTTC. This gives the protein CASSPLFDTYEQYF.

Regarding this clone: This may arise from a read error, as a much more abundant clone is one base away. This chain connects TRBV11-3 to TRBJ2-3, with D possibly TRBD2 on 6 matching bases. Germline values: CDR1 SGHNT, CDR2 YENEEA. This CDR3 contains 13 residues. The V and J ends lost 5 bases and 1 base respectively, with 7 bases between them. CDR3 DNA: TGTGCCAGCAGCCAGCGGGGCACAGATACGCAGTATTTT. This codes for CASSQRGTDTQYF.

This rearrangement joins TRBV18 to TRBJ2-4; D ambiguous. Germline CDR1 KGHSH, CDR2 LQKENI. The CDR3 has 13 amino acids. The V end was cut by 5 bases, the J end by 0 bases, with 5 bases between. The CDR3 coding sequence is TGTGCCAGCTCAGTTCTAGCCAAAAACATTCAGTACTTC. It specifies CASSVLAKNIQYF.

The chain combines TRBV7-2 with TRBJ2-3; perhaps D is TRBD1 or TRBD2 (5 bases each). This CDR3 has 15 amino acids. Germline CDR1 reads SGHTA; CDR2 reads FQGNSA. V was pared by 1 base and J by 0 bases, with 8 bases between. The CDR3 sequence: CASSLGGPSTDTQYF. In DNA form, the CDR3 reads TGTGCCAGCAGCTTAGGGGGACCAAGCACAGATACGCAGTATTTT.

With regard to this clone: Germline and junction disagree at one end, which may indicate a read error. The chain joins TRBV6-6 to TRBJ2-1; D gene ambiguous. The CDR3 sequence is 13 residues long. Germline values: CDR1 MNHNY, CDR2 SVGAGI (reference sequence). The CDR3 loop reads CASSTTSYNEQFF. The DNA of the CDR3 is TGTGCCAGCAGTACTACCTCCTATAATGAGCAGTTCTTC.

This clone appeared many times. CDR3 nucleotides: TGCGCCAGCAGCCGGGTCGACAGGCCTGACTATGAGCAGTTCTTC. Its translation is CASSRVDRPDYEQFF. The gene calls are TRBV4-1 and TRBJ2-1; a possible D gene is TRBD1 (6 bases). Germline V gene lookup returns CDR1 MGHRA and CDR2 YSYEKL. The CDR3 has 15 amino acids. V was pared by 4 bases and J by 8 bases, with 18 bases between.

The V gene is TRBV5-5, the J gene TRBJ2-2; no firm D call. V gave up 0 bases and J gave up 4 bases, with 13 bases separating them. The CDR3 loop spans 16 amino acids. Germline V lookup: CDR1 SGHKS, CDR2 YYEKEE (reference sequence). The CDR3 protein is CASSLDPWVTTGELFF. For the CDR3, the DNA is TGTGCCAGCAGCTTGGATCCCTGGGTGACCACCGGGGAGCTGTTTTTT.